Each of the 23 T cell receptor beta chains below was sequenced from the same sample in a study of T-cell reconstitution after alpha-beta-depleted transplantation in children. Library preparation (for TCRbeta) was performed with unique molecular identifiers. In TCRdb, the PCR reads were re-called with MiXCR into one record per CDR3 protein. The top ten clones hold 15% to 20% of a sample with approximately 150,000 distinct CDR3 sequences, 7.5% to 9% of them seen once. This sample comprised PBMCs, mostly from graft donor cells, obtained 180 days after TCRalphabeta/CD19-depleted stem cell transplant. The source of these receptors is a female patient aged 2 to 10 who had a stem cell transplant for congenital amegakaryocytic thrombocytopenia, so the T cells may come from the graft donor.

In its sample, this clonotype was seen many times. V is TRBV20-1 and J is TRBJ2-7; TRBD2 matches at 8 bases. The J segment lost 6 bases and the V segment lost 5 bases, leaving 9 bases of the junction unmatched. The length of the CDR3 is 13 residues. CDR1 is DFQATT, CDR2 SNEGSKA, per germline (reference sequence). DNA of the CDR3: TGCAGTGCTGAGCGGACTAGCTCCACCGAGCAGTACTTC. This gives the protein CSAERTSSTEQYF.

The sample holds many counts of this clonotype. The chain couples TRBV7-9 to TRBJ1-1; D is ambiguous. Germline loops: CDR1 SEHNR, CDR2 FQNEAQ (reference sequence). V was cut by 4 bases and J by 2 bases, with 17 bases left in between. This CDR3 is 16 amino acids long. CDR3: CASSSVLLEANTEAFF. For the CDR3, the DNA is TGTGCCAGCAGCTCTGTCCTACTTGAGGCCAACACTGAAGCTTTCTTT.

V and J are TRBV27 and TRBJ1-5; 7 nucleotides line up with TRBD1. After removal of 3 bases from V and 2 bases from J, the junction contained 7 bases not matched to a gene. Looked up from germline, CDR1 is MNHEY and CDR2 is SMNVEV (reference sequence). The CDR3 covers 16 residues. CDR3 sequence: CASSFSGTAGNQPQHF. The CDR3 coding sequence is TGTGCCAGCAGTTTTTCGGGGACAGCAGGCAATCAGCCCCAGCATTTT.

This clonotype was seen many times. The chain couples TRBV7-9 to TRBJ2-5; 10 nucleotides match TRBD2. Losses at the gene ends were 5 bases for V and 6 bases for J; bases not matched to a gene: 12. The CDR3 has 16 residues. Germline V gene data show CDR1 as SEHNR and CDR2 as FQNEAQ (reference sequence). The CDR3 region is CASSESLKREGKTQYF. As DNA, the CDR3 is TGTGCCAGCAGCGAAAGTCTAAAGCGGGAGGGGAAGACCCAGTACTTC.

In this sample, this clonotype turned up many times. The gene calls are TRBV12-3 or TRBV12-4 and TRBJ2-7, with unresolved D. Trimming shortened V by 4 bases and J by 3 bases, and 4 bases separated the two germline ends. This CDR3 is built from 11 residues. The CDR3 spells CASSSVYEQYF. As DNA, the CDR3 is TGTGCCAGCAGTTCAGTCTACGAGCAGTACTTC.

This clonotype has a count of ten or more. The chain joins TRBV10-2 to TRBJ2-7; tentatively, D is TRBD2 (5 bases). The length of the CDR3 is 12 residues. V shed 8 bases and J shed 5 bases, with 13 bases lying between them. From germline, CDR1 is WSHSY and CDR2 SAAADI. CDR3 in DNA: TGCGCCAGCGCCGAGGGAGTACACGAGCAGTACTTC. It translates to CASAEGVHEQYF.

The CDR3: CATSDSTSGTFGNEQFF. In nucleotides, the CDR3 is TGTGCCACCAGTGATTCGACTAGCGGGACTTTCGGGAATGAGCAGTTCTTC. The chain carries TRBV24-1 and TRBJ2-1; 11 bases line up with TRBD2. In germline, CDR1 is KGHDR, CDR2 SFDVKD. This CDR3 is 17 amino acids long. J gave up 7 bases and V 2 bases, and 9 bases lay outside the gene matches.

This chain joins TRBV28 and TRBJ2-5; 12 positions match TRBD2. CDR1 is MDHEN, CDR2 SYDVKM, per germline. V shed 1 base and J 2 bases; nucleotides not matched to a gene: 8. This CDR3 is 18 amino acids long. CDR3 sequence: CASSLSPTSGSGQETQYF. CDR3 bases: TGTGCCAGCAGTTTATCCCCGACTAGCGGGAGTGGGCAAGAGACCCAGTACTTC.

This clonotype was picked up many times. The chain has TRBV20-1 and TRBJ2-7; D is possibly TRBD1 (6 bases). The CDR3 totals 13 residues. Germline V lookup: CDR1 DFQATT, CDR2 SNEGSKA (reference sequence). V lost 4 bases, J lost 2 bases, and 12 bases lay in between. CDR3 sequence: CSANIPGAYEQYF. The CDR3 nucleotides are TGCAGTGCTAACATACCAGGGGCCTACGAGCAGTACTTC.

At least ten counts were recorded for this clonotype. The J gene is TRBJ2-5, the V gene TRBV5-1; TRBD1 aligns across 9 bases. Germline-derived CDR1 and CDR2 are SGHRS and YFSETQ. The V segment lost 5 bases and the J segment 4 bases; nucleotides outside the gene matches: 6. The CDR3 spans 14 residues. The chain's CDR3 is CASREGQGRETQYF. The CDR3 DNA follows: TGCGCCAGCAGGGAGGGACAGGGAAGAGAGACCCAGTACTTC.

This clonotype was recorded at least ten times. This chain joins TRBV5-1 and TRBJ2-2; D unclear. Germline assignment: CDR1 SGHRS and CDR2 YFSETQ. The CDR3 extends over 11 amino acids. The V end lost 0 bases, the J end lost 9 bases, and 3 bases lay between the germline ends. CDR3 DNA: TGCGCCAGCAGCTTGGAAAGGGAGCTGTTTTTT. It translates to CASSLERELFF. Supplemented by reference TRBV5-1 and TRBJ2-2, the full variable domain reads KAGVTQTPRYLIKTRGQQVTLSCSPISGHRSVSWYQQTPGQGLQFLFEYFSETQRNKGNFPGRFSGRQFSNSRSEMNVSTLELGDSALYLCASSLERELFFGEGSRLTVL.

There are many counts of this clonotype. V usage is TRBV13 and J usage is TRBJ2-4; 7 bases fit TRBD1. CDR1 and CDR2 from the germline V gene are PRHDT and FYEKMQ (reference sequence). V shed 5 bases and J 0 bases; nucleotides not matched to a gene: 16. CDR3 length: 19 amino acids. CDR3 sequence reads: CASSQIRDSLTLAKNIQYF. The CDR3 bases are TGTGCCAGCAGCCAGATCCGGGACAGCCTAACCTTAGCCAAAAACATTCAGTACTTC.

V and J are TRBV20-1 and TRBJ1-5, with D maybe TRBD1 (5 bases). Deletions cut 6 bases from V and 2 bases from J, with 29 bases between. There are 19 residues in the CDR3. The germline CDR1 and CDR2 sequences are DFQATT and SNEGSKA (reference sequence). The CDR3: CSANPKKKTVVPGNQPQHF. CDR3 bases: TGCAGTGCGAACCCCAAGAAGAAGACAGTCGTACCAGGCAATCAGCCCCAGCATTTT.

This clonotype was counted ten times or more. J is TRBJ2-7 and V is TRBV29-1; 9 nucleotides match TRBD1. CDR3 length: 12 amino acids. V shed 4 bases and J 4 bases; nucleotides not matched to a gene: 2. The germline V gene encodes CDR1 SQVTM and CDR2 ANQGSEA. CDR3 loop: CSVAQGAYEQYF. The CDR3, as DNA: TGCAGCGTTGCACAGGGGGCTTACGAGCAGTACTTC.

This clonotype came up many times. V and J are TRBV28 and TRBJ2-3; a possible D gene is TRBD2 (6 bases). Germline CDR1 is MDHEN and CDR2 is SYDVKM. The V end lost 2 bases, the J end lost 2 bases, and 11 bases lay between the germline ends. This CDR3 region has 15 residues. In nucleotides, the CDR3 is TGTGCCAGCAGTTTAGACGGGGGAATCACAGATACGCAGTATTTT. Protein product: CASSLDGGITDTQYF.

The DNA for the CDR3 is TGTGCCAGCAGCTTGGAAAGGAGGCAAGAGACCCAGTACTTC. Protein sequence: CASSLERRQETQYF. This chain uses TRBV5-4 with TRBJ2-5; a possible D gene is TRBD2 (5 bases). The length of the CDR3 is 14 residues. The V gene lost 0 bases and the J gene lost 2 bases, with 8 bases spanning the gap. CDR1 is SGHNT and CDR2 is YYREEE in the germline V gene (reference sequence).

This clonotype is deemed medium-sized. The rearrangement links TRBV5-6 to TRBJ1-5; no clear D gene. This CDR3 contains 15 residues. Per germline, CDR1 SGHDT and CDR2 YYEEEE. V gave up 0 bases and J gave up 7 bases, with 14 bases separating them. CDR3 loop: CASSLGNGFGQPQHF. DNA for the CDR3: TGTGCCAGCAGCTTGGGTAACGGGTTCGGGCAGCCCCAGCATTTT.

This clonotype was seen more than once but under ten times. The rearrangement joins TRBV12-3 or TRBV12-4 to TRBJ2-1; TRBD2 agrees at 12 bases. This CDR3 has 18 residues. V was clipped by 3 bases and J by 5 bases; unmatched bases: 11. The CDR3 loop reads CASSLGLAGGPTNNEQFF. The CDR3 nucleotides are TGTGCCAGCAGTTTGGGCCTAGCGGGAGGGCCTACCAACAATGAGCAGTTCTTC.

This clonotype was seen at least ten times. V and J are TRBV20-1 and TRBJ2-3; 10 nucleotides align to TRBD2. Trimming at V came to 6 bases and at J to 3 bases, leaving 15 bases not matched to a gene. Looked up from germline, CDR1 is DFQATT and CDR2 is SNEGSKA (reference sequence). This CDR3 contains 17 residues. CDR3 sequence (DNA): TGCAGTGCCAGGGATCTAGCGGGAGAGTGGATTACAGATACGCAGTATTTT. It yields the protein CSARDLAGEWITDTQYF.

This sequence joins TRBV28 and TRBJ1-4; 9 nucleotides agree with TRBD1. Germline trimming cut 3 bases from V and 8 bases from J; bases unmatched to any gene: 7. Germline loops: CDR1 MDHEN, CDR2 SYDVKM. The CDR3 extends over 15 amino acids. As DNA, the CDR3 is TGTGCCAGCAGTTTTTCGACAGGGGGGGACGAAAAACTGTTTTTT. Protein: CASSFSTGGDEKLFF. The whole variable domain, filled in from reference TRBV28 and TRBJ1-4, reads DVKVTQSSRYLVKRTGEKVFLECVQDMDHENMFWYRQDPGLGLRLIYFSYDVKMKEKGDIPEGYSVSREKKERFSLILESASTNQTSMYLCASSFSTGGDEKLFFGSGTQLSVL.

This clonotype was counted at least ten times. This chain joins TRBV5-6 and TRBJ2-1; 7 bases are shared with TRBD1. The CDR3 sequence is 14 residues long. CDR1 is SGHDT and CDR2 is YYEEEE in the germline V gene. The V and J ends lost 2 bases and 4 bases, in that order; junction bases with no gene match: 3. Here the CDR3 DNA reads TGTGCCAGCAGCTTACAGGGGCGGTACAATGAGCAGTTCTTC. The encoded protein is CASSLQGRYNEQFF.

The chain joins TRBV5-5 to TRBJ2-1, with 9 bases matching TRBD2. This CDR3 has 15 residues. V trimming: 0 bases; J trimming: 3 bases; junction bases outside the gene matches: 1. The germline gives CDR1 SGHKS, CDR2 YYEKEE (reference sequence). CDR3 bases: TGTGCCAGCAGCTTGGGACTAGCGGACTACAATGAGCAGTTCTTC. Encoded protein: CASSLGLADYNEQFF.

Only a few counts were recorded for this clonotype. The chain has TRBV20-1 and TRBJ1-3, with 8 nucleotides matching TRBD1. CDR1 is DFQATT, CDR2 SNEGSKA, per germline (reference sequence). CDR3 length: 16 amino acids. V lost 5 bases, J lost 0 bases, and 9 bases stayed unmatched. The CDR3 spells CSAYPGGISSGNTIYF. The CDR3 nucleotides read TGCAGTGCTTATCCAGGGGGCATCAGCTCTGGAAACACCATATATTTT.